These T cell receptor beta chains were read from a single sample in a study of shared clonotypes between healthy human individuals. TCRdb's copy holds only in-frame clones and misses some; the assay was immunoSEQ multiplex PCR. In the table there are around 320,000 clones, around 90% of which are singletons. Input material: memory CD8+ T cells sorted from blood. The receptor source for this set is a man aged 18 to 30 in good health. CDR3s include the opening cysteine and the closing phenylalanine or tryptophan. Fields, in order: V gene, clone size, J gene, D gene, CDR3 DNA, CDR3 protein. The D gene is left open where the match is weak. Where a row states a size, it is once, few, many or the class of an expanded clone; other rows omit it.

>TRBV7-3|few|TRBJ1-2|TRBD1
TGTGCCAGCAGCGAAAGCGGGACAGGGTCTTATGGCTACACCTTC
CASSESGTGSYGYTF
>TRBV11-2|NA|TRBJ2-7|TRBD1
TGTGCCAGCAGCTTAGATTCGCGGGACAGGGACAAAAACGAGCAGTACTTC
CASSLDSRDRDKNEQYF
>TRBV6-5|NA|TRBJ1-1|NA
TGTGCCAGCAGTGCCCCCGGCGGGCCTGAAGCTTTCTTT
CASSAPGGPEAFF
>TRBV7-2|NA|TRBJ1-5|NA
TGTGCCAGCAGCTTAGACCGGGGGCTCAATCAGCCCCAGCATTTT
CASSLDRGLNQPQHF
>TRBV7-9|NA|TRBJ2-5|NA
TGTGCCAGCAGCACTCCTAGTCCCCAAGAGACCCAGTACTTC
CASSTPSPQETQYF
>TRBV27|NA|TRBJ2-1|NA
TGTGCCAGCAGTTTATCCTCAGCGGGCCAAATGGGGGATGAGCAGTTCTTC
CASSLSSAGQMGDEQFF
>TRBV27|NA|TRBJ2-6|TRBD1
TGTGCCAGCAGCCAGACAGGGGGCTCTGGGGCCAACGTCCTGACTTTC
CASSQTGGSGANVLTF
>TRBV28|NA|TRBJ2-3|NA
TGTGCCAGCAGTTTATGGGACCAACACGCGTTAGCAGATAATACGCAGTATTTT
CASSLWDQHALADNTQYF
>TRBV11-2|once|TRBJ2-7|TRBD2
TGTGCCAGCAGCTGGACTAGCGGGGGGCCCTACGAGCAGTACTTC
CASSWTSGGPYEQYF
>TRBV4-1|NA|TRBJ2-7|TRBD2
TGCGCCAGCAGCCAAGACGGGACTAGCGGGAGCGCGGGGGAGCAGTACTTC
CASSQDGTSGSAGEQYF